The 5 T cell receptor beta chains given below trace back to one sample, sequenced in a study of T cells after yellow fever vaccination. Each CDR3 protein is one row after TCRdb ran MiXCR on the 5' RACE reads. The sample lists 200,000 to 300,000 distinct CDR3 sequences, around 6.7% occurring once. The sequencing used CD4+ T cells sorted from PBMCs, collected on the day of the yellow fever booster vaccination. These receptors originate from a man younger than 40 who received the YFV17D yellow fever vaccine.

This clonotype was detected a few times. V usage is TRBV12-3 or TRBV12-4 and J usage is TRBJ2-5; a possible D gene is TRBD2 (6 bases). The CDR3 totals 14 residues. Trimming shortened V by 6 bases and J by 7 bases, and 18 bases separated the two germline ends. The DNA of the CDR3 is TGTGCCAGCAGAGAAGGGACTCAGACAGCGACCCAGTACTTC. It encodes CASREGTQTATQYF.

The V gene is TRBV3-1, the J gene TRBJ2-5; D gene unclear. The CDR3 totals 14 residues. The germline gives CDR1 LGHDT, CDR2 YNNKEL (reference sequence). Trimming removed 1 base from V and 1 base from J, with 7 bases in between. The DNA for the CDR3 is TGTGCCAGCAGCCAAGTGGGGTCCCAAGAGACCCAGTACTTC. This gives the protein CASSQVGSQETQYF.

This clonotype has a handful of counts. The chain couples TRBV19 to TRBJ2-1, with 8 bases lining up with TRBD2. CDR3 size: 16 residues. V lost 4 bases, J lost 6 bases, and 11 bases stayed unmatched. CDR1 is LNHDA, CDR2 SQIVND, per germline (reference sequence). The CDR3 DNA follows: TGTGCCAGTAGTACCCCCCTTGGACTAGCTACCAATGAGCAGTTCTTC. As protein: CASSTPLGLATNEQFF.

This sequence joins TRBV6-2 or TRBV6-3 and TRBJ1-2, with 7 bases aligning to TRBD1. Germline V lookup: CDR1 MNHEY, CDR2 SVGEGT. The CDR3 spans 12 residues. J lost 8 bases, V lost 6 bases, and 6 bases had no gene match. This chain's CDR3 is CASRTTGQGYTF. The DNA of the CDR3 is TGTGCCAGCAGGACTACGGGACAGGGCTACACCTTC.

This clonotype has a handful of counts. This sequence joins TRBV19 and TRBJ2-7; 8 nucleotides line up with TRBD1. Trimming took 6 bases from V and 5 from J; bases not matched to a gene: 9. Germline V gene lookup returns CDR1 LNHDA and CDR2 SQIVND (reference sequence). The CDR3 is made up of 14 amino acids. CDR3 loop: CASRCPDRVHEQYF. CDR3 in DNA: TGTGCCAGTAGATGCCCGGACAGGGTTCACGAGCAGTACTTC.